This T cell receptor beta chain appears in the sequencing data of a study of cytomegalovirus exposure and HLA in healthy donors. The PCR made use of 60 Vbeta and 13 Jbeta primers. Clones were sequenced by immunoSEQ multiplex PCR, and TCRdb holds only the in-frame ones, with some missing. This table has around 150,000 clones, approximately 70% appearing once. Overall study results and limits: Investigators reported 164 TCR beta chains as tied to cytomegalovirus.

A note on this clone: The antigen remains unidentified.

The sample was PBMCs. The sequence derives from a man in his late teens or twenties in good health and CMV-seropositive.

The CDR3: CASSVSGASYNEQFF. CDR3 DNA: TGTGCCAGCAGCGTATCGGGAGCCTCCTACAATGAGCAGTTCTTC. The gene calls are TRBV9 and TRBJ2-1, with D tentatively TRBD2 (6 bases). The V end was cut by 1 base, the J end by 0 bases, with 8 bases between. The length of the CDR3 is 15 residues. Germline V gene lookup returns CDR1 SGDLS and CDR2 YYNGEE.